These T cell receptor delta chains were read from a single sample in a study of Vδ1+ human thymocytes. TCRdb re-identified clones in the multiplex PCR reads via CATT. This sample has 45,000 to 75,000 delta-chain clones, with around 15% found just once. What was sequenced was Vdelta1+ gamma-delta thymocytes from the thymus. The receptor source for this set is a girl under three years old who had congenital heart surgery. Each CDR3 is given with its conserved first and last residue. D genes are given only for firm matches. Size tells how often a clone was seen (once, few, many) or the class of an expanded clone, and some rows leave it out.

V gene,D gene,J gene,clone size,CDR3 DNA,CDR3 protein
TRDV1,NA,TRDJ1,NA,TGTGCTCTTGGGAATAAGGATTTTAACACCGATAAACTCATCTTT,CALGNKDFNTDKLIF
TRDV1,NA,TRDJ1,NA,TGTGCTCTTGGGGATTTAGCCGATAAACTCATCTTT,CALGDLADKLIF
TRDV1,TRDD3,TRDJ1,NA,TGTGCTCTTGGGGAACTGCCTGTTCCTACGAAAATGGGGGATAAACCCTCTGGGAACACCGATAAACTCATCTTT,CALGELPVPTKMGDKPSGNTDKLIF
TRDV1,TRDD3,TRDJ1,NA,TGTGCTCTTGGGGAACTGGGGGATACCAACACCGATAAACTCATCTTT,CALGELGDTNTDKLIF
TRDV1,TRDD3,TRDJ1,few,TGTGCTCTTGGGTTGTACTGGGGGACCCTTTCCGATAAACTCATCTTT,CALGLYWGTLSDKLIF
TRDV1,NA,TRDJ1,few,TGTGCTCTTGGGGAAATCGGGATCCAGGGCGATACCACGGCCTACACCGATAAACTCATCTTT,CALGEIGIQGDTTAYTDKLIF
TRDV1,NA,TRDJ1,few,TGTGCTCTTGGGGAAGAACCTTTCCTCCGACGGTACACCGATAAACTCATCTTT,CALGEEPFLRRYTDKLIF
TRDV1,TRDD3,TRDJ1,few,TGTGCTCTTGAAAGAGAAGGTATCTCAACTGGGGGACGGCCCGATAAACTCATCTTT,CALEREGISTGGRPDKLIF
TRDV1,TRDD3,TRDJ1,few,TGTGCTCTTGGGGAAAGGGGATACTTGGCCGATAAACTCATCTTT,CALGERGYLADKLIF
TRDV1,NA,TRDJ1,NA,TGTGCTCTTGGGGAATCTGGACCCCTATCAGGCTGGGTACCCGATAAACTCATCTTT,CALGESGPLSGWVPDKLIF
TRDV3,TRDD3,TRDJ1,few,TGTGCCTTTGCTTCCTCTGGGGGATACAAACGCACCGATAAACTCATCTTT,CAFASSGGYKRTDKLIF
TRDV1,TRDD3,TRDJ1,few,TGTGCTCTTGGGGATCTTTCCCTACTGGGGGAATACACCGATAAACTCATCTTT,CALGDLSLLGEYTDKLIF
TRDV1,TRDD3,TRDJ1,NA,TGTGCTCGTGGGGGCCTAAACCGGGTACTGGGGGTCAACACCGATAAACTCATCTTT,CARGGLNRVLGVNTDKLIF
TRDV2,TRDD3,TRDJ1,NA,TGTGCCTGTGGTGCTGGGGGATACGTACCCGATAAACTCATCTTT,CACGAGGYVPDKLIF
TRDV1,NA,TRDJ1,NA,TGTGCTCTTGGGGAATTCGCCTCGCCGGAGTACACCGATAAACTCATCTTT,CALGEFASPEYTDKLIF
TRDV1,TRDD3,TRDJ1,few,TGTGCTCTTGGGGAACTACGGTTCCACTGGGGGATTCCCTGCACCGATAAACTCATCTTT,CALGELRFHWGIPCTDKLIF
TRDV2,TRDD3,TRDJ1,few,TGTGCCTGTGTAGGGGGGGATACCGATAAACTCATCTTT,CACVGGDTDKLIF
TRDV1,TRDD2,TRDJ1,NA,TGTGCTCTTGGAGACTCGGCCTTCCTACGAGGAGGGGTGCGTCAAACCGATAAACTCATCTTT,CALGDSAFLRGGVRQTDKLIF
TRDV1,NA,TRDJ1,few,TGTGCTCTTGGGGAACTACCTCCTAGGGGCGATAAACTCATCTTT,CALGELPPRGDKLIF
TRDV1,TRDD3,TRDJ1,few,TGTGCTCTTGGGGAATTTTTAACCCCTTCCCCTGTACTGGGGGTGGCGAACACCGATAAACTCATCTTT,CALGEFLTPSPVLGVANTDKLIF
TRDV1,NA,TRDJ1,few,TGTGCTCTTGGGGAAGCTGGATCCCGCGTTAAACTCATCTTT,CALGEAGSRVKLIF
TRDV1,TRDD3,TRDJ1,NA,TGTGCTCTTGGGGATAATACCCTGGGGGATACGAGCACCGATAAACTCATCTTT,CALGDNTLGDTSTDKLIF
TRDV1,TRDD3,TRDJ1,few,TGTGCTCTTGGGCCCCGCTGGGGGCCTACGTCTCTGGGGACCCCGTACACCGATAAACTCATCTTT,CALGPRWGPTSLGTPYTDKLIF
TRDV1,NA,TRDJ1,few,TGTGCTCTTGGGGAATCCGCTCCTACGGGGGAAGGAACCGATAAACTCATCTTT,CALGESAPTGEGTDKLIF
TRDV1,TRDD3,TRDJ1,NA,TGTGCTCTTGGGGAACCGGGCCTTCCCCGTACTGGGGGACTTAAATACACCGATAAACTCATCTTT,CALGEPGLPRTGGLKYTDKLIF
TRDV1,TRDD3,TRDJ1,NA,TGTGCTCTTGGGGAACGGGTTACCTACGGGGGATACGCGAACACCGATAAACTCATCTTT,CALGERVTYGGYANTDKLIF
TRDV1,NA,TRDJ1,few,TGTGCTCTTGGGGAACGCCCTACGTATGAGGGGGAGCAACTCATCTTT,CALGERPTYEGEQLIF
TRDV2,NA,TRDJ1,few,TGTGCCTGTGACATCTTAGAAACCGATAAACTCATCTTT,CACDILETDKLIF
TRDV1,NA,TRDJ1,NA,TGTGCTCTTGGGGAACTCCGCAAAGGCACCGATAAACTCATCTTT,CALGELRKGTDKLIF
TRDV1,TRDD3,TRDJ1,NA,TGTGCTCTTGGGGATCGACTCCCAGGCCTCTGGGGGTACACCGATAAACTCATCTTT,CALGDRLPGLWGYTDKLIF
TRDV2,TRDD3,TRDJ3,NA,TGTGCCTGTGACCCCCTGGAGCCGTGGGGGATACCCTCCTGGGACACCCGACAGATGTTTTTC,CACDPLEPWGIPSWDTRQMFF
TRDV1,TRDD3,TRDJ1,few,TGTGCTCTTGGGGAACTGACCGGGCACTGGGGGATACGAAGTGCCGATAAACTCATCTTT,CALGELTGHWGIRSADKLIF
TRDV1,NA,TRDJ1,NA,TGTGCTCTTGGGGAAGCACCTCCTTTTCTGACCCACACCGATAAACTCATCTTT,CALGEAPPFLTHTDKLIF
TRDV1,TRDD3,TRDJ1,NA,TGTGCTCTTGGGGACGGCCTTCGGCCTATGGGGGATATTTTCACCGATAAACTCATCTTT,CALGDGLRPMGDIFTDKLIF
TRDV1,TRDD3,TRDJ1,NA,TGTGCTCTTGGGGAACCCTCTGGGTTCTTCCCTGTTTCTGCCTGGGGGGAACTCATCTTT,CALGEPSGFFPVSAWGELIF
TRDV1,NA,TRDJ1,few,TGTGCTCTTGGGGAAAGGGAGTCCAGTGGGGGCCGATACACGGACGATAAACTCATCTTT,CALGERESSGGRYTDDKLIF
TRDV1,TRDD3,TRDJ1,NA,TGTGCTCTTGGGGATCTTCAGTCTACGGACTGGGGGACCTACCTGTACACCGATAAACTCATCTTT,CALGDLQSTDWGTYLYTDKLIF
TRDV1,NA,TRDJ1,NA,TGTGCTCTTGGGGAAGTGTATCCTACCCGTACTGGGGTCAGATGTTACACCGATAAACTCATCTTT,CALGEVYPTRTGVRCYTDKLIF
TRDV1,NA,TRDJ1,NA,TGTGCTCTTGGGGAACTTCGAGTAGGTGGGGGCCATTACACCGATAAACTCATCTTT,CALGELRVGGGHYTDKLIF
TRDV1,NA,TRDJ1,few,TGTGCTCTTGGGGAGGGGCGAGGAGGGGGACCGGATAAACTCATCTTT,CALGEGRGGGPDKLIF
TRDV2,TRDD3,TRDJ1,NA,TGTGCCTGTGACACCGGTATGGGTAGGGGAACTGGGGGCAACACCGATAAACTCATCTTT,CACDTGMGRGTGGNTDKLIF
TRDV1,TRDD3,TRDJ1,few,TGTGCTCCTGGGGAACTAGGGGGATACGAGCACACCGATAAACTCATCTTT,CAPGELGGYEHTDKLIF
TRDV3,NA,TRDJ3,NA,TGTGCCTTTAGGGTTACCGTCTGGGACACCCGACAGATGTTTTTC,CAFRVTVWDTRQMFF
TRDV1,TRDD3,TRDJ1,few,TGTGCTCTTGGGGAACACCGTGTATTGGGGGATACCCCACGACTCATCTTT,CALGEHRVLGDTPRLIF
TRDV1,TRDD3,TRDJ1,NA,TGTGCTCTTGGGGAAACCCGAGGGGGATACACCGATAAACTCATCTTT,CALGETRGGYTDKLIF
TRDV1,NA,TRDJ1,NA,TGTGCTCTTGGGGAACGGTATTCCCCTCAGGCTTCCGATAAACTCATCTTT,CALGERYSPQASDKLIF
TRDV1,TRDD3,TRDJ1,few,TGTGCTCTTGGGGAAGGACTTATTTACTGGGGGATACGCAGGTCGGACACCGATAAACTCATCTTT,CALGEGLIYWGIRRSDTDKLIF
TRDV1,TRDD3,TRDJ1,NA,TGTGCTCTTGGGGACCCTTCCTTTGGGGGATACGCAACCGATAAACTCATCTTT,CALGDPSFGGYATDKLIF
TRDV2,TRDD3,TRDJ1,many,TGTGCCTGTGACACCCGACCCTGGGGGATACAAGGCGATAAACTCATCTTT,CACDTRPWGIQGDKLIF
TRDV1,TRDD3,TRDJ1,few,TGTGCTCTTGGGGGCGTCTTCTCCCCTCCCAACTGGGGGATACGAGGTAAACTCATCTTT,CALGGVFSPPNWGIRGKLIF
TRDV1,TRDD3,TRDJ1,NA,TGTGCTCTTGGGGAACTGTTAGCTGGGGGATACGCCGCCGATAAACTCATCTTT,CALGELLAGGYAADKLIF
TRDV1,NA,TRDJ1,NA,TGTGCTCTTGGGGAACTAGAGGATACTAGTAACCTTCCTAACTCTGGGGGCTCCGGGTACACCGATAAACTCATCTTT,CALGELEDTSNLPNSGGSGYTDKLIF
TRDV1,TRDD3,TRDJ1,few,TGTGCTCTTGGGGTCCCCGGCATTTGGGGGATAGTGGACACCGATAAACTCATCTTT,CALGVPGIWGIVDTDKLIF